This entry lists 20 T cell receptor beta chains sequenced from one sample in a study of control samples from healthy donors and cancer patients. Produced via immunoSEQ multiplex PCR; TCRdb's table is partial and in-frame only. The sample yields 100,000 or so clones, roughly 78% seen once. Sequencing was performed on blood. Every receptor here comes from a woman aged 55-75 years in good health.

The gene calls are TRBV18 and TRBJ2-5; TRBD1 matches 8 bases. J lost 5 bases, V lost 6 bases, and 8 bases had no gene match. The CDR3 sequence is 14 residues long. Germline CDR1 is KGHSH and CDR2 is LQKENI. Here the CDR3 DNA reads TGTGCCAGCTCCCTCGACAGGGGCGGGGAGACCCAGTACTTC. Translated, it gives CASSLDRGGETQYF.

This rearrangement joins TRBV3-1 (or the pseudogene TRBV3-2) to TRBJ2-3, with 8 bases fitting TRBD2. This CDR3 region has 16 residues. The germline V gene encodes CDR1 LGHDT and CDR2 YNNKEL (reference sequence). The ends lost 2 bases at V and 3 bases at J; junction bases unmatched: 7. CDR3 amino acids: CASSQSGGGRTDTQYF. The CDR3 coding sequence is TGTGCCAGCAGCCAATCCGGGGGGGGCCGGACAGATACGCAGTATTTT.

CDR3 sequence reads: CASSLDRFQSEAFF. The CDR3 DNA follows: TGTGCCAGCAGCTTGGACAGGTTTCAGTCTGAAGCTTTCTTT. The chain couples TRBV5-8 to TRBJ1-1; possibly TRBD1 for D (5 bases). Between the trimmed V and J ends, which lost 0 bases and 6 bases, there was a span of 12 bases. Germline V CDR1 and CDR2: SGHTS, YDEGEE. The CDR3 runs to 14 residues.

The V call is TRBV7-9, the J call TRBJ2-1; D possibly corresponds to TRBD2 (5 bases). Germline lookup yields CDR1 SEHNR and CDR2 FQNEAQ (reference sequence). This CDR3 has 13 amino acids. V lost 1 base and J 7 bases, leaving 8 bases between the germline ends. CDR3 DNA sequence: TGTGCCAGCAGCTTAGAAACGGGGAATGAGCAGTTCTTC. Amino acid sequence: CASSLETGNEQFF.

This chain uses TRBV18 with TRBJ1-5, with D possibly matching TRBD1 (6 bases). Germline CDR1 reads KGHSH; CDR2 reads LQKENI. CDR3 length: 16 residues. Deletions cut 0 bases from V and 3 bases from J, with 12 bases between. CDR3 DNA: TGTGCCAGCTCACCACCTGGAACAGGGCTCAATCAGCCCCAGCATTTT. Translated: CASSPPGTGLNQPQHF.

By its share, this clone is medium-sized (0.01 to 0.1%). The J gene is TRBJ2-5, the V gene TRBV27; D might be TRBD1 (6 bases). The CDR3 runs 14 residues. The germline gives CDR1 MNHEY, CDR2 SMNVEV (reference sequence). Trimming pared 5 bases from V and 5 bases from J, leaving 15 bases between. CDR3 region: CASSVVRGFETQYF. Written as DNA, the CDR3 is TGTGCCAGCAGTGTTGTAAGGGGGTTCGAGACCCAGTACTTC.

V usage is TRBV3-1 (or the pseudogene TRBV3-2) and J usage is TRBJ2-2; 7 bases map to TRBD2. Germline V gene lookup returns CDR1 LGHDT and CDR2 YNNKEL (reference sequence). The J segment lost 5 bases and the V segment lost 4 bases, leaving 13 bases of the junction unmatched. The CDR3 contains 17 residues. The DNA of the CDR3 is TGTGCCAGCAGCCGAATTACCGGGAGGTCCTCTACCGGGGAGCTGTTTTTT. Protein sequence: CASSRITGRSSTGELFF.

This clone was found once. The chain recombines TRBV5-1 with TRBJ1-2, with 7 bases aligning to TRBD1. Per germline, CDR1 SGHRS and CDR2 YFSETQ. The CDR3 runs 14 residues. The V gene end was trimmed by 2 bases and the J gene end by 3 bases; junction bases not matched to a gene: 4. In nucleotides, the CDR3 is TGCGCCAGCAGCTTCGGACAGGCAGACTATGGCTACACCTTC. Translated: CASSFGQADYGYTF.

The CDR3 region is CASSFRGTSTDTQYF. As DNA, the CDR3 is TGCGCCAGCAGCTTCCGCGGGACCAGCACAGATACGCAGTATTTT. The J gene is TRBJ2-3, the V gene TRBV5-1; D might be TRBD2 (6 bases). The germline gives CDR1 SGHRS, CDR2 YFSETQ. Between the trimmed V and J ends, which lost 2 bases and 0 bases, there was a span of 10 bases. This CDR3 region has 15 residues.

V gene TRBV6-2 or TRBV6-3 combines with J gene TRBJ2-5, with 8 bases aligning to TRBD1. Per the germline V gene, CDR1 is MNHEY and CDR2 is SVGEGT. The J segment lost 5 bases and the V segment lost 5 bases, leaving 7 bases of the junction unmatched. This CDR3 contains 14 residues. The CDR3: CASSGQGAKETQYF. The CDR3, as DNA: TGTGCCAGCAGTGGTCAGGGGGCGAAGGAGACCCAGTACTTC.

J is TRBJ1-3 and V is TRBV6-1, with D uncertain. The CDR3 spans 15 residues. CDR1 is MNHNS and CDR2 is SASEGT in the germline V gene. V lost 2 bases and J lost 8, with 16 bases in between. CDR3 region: CASSEMGAVGYTIYF. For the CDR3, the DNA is TGTGCCAGCAGTGAAATGGGAGCTGTCGGCTACACCATATATTTT.

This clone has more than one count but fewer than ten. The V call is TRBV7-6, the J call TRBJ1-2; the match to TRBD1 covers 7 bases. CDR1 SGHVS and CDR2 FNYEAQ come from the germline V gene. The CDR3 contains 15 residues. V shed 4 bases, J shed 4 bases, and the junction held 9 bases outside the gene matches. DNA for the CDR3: TGTGCCAGCAGCTCACAAGGGGGCGGGAGCTATGGCTACACCTTC. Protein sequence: CASSSQGGGSYGYTF.

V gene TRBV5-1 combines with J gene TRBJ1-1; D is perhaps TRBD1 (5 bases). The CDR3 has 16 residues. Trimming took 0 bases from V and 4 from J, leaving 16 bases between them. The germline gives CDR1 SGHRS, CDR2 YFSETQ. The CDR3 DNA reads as TGCGCCAGCAGCTTGGAACTGGGGGAACTGAGCACTGAAGCTTTCTTT. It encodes CASSLELGELSTEAFF.

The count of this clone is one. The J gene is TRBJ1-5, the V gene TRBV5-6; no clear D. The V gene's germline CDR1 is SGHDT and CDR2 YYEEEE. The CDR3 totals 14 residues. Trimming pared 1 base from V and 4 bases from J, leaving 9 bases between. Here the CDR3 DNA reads TGTGCCAGCAGCTTGTGGGGTAGTAATCAGCCCCAGCATTTT. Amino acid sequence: CASSLWGSNQPQHF.

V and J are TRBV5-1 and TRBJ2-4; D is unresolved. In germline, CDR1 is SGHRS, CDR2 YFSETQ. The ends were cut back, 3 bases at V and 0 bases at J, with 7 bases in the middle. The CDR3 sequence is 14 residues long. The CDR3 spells CASSSTLAKNIQYF. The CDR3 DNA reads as TGCGCCAGCAGCTCGACATTAGCCAAAAACATTCAGTACTTC.

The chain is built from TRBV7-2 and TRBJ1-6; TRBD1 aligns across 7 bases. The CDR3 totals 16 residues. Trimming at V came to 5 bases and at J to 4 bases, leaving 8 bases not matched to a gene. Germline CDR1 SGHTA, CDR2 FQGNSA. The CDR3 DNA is TGTGCCAGCAGCCACCAGGGACAGCCTTATAATTCACCCCTCCACTTT. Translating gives CASSHQGQPYNSPLHF.

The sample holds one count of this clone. The CDR3 spells CASTLGGGVIGYTF. The CDR3 coding sequence is TGTGCCAGCACCCTTGGAGGGGGTGTTATCGGCTACACCTTC. The genes are TRBV6-5 and TRBJ1-2, with D possibly TRBD1 on 6 matching bases. Germline loops: CDR1 MNHEY, CDR2 SVGAGI. The CDR3 spans 14 residues. Trimming removed 7 bases at V and 8 bases at J, with 20 bases between.

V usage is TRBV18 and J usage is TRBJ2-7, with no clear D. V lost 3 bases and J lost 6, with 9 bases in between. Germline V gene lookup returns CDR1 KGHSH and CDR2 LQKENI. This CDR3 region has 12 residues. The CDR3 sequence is CASSPPASEQYF. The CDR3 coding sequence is TGTGCCAGCTCACCTCCTGCATCCGAGCAGTACTTC.

The CDR3 DNA reads TGTGCCAGCTCACGGGACAGGAATCAGCCCCAGCATTTT. Translation: CASSRDRNQPQHF. This chain joins TRBV18 and TRBJ1-5; TRBD1 matches at 8 bases. This CDR3 contains 13 residues. The J segment lost 4 bases and the V segment lost 4 bases, leaving 0 bases of the junction unmatched. Looked up from germline, CDR1 is KGHSH and CDR2 is LQKENI.

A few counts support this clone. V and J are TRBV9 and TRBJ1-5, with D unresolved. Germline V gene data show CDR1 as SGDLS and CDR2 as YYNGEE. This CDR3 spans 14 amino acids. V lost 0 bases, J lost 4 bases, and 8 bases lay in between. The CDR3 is CASSVDPNNQPQHF. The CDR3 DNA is TGTGCCAGCAGCGTAGATCCAAATAATCAGCCCCAGCATTTT.